This T cell receptor (beta chain) was captured in a study of T cells in localized non-small cell lung cancer. The CDR3 loop spans 14 amino acids. The V and J ends lost 4 bases and 3 bases, in that order; junction bases with no gene match: 2. The germline V gene encodes CDR1 SGHRS and CDR2 YFSETQ. Using immunoSEQ multiplex PCR, the repertoire was profiled, and TCRdb retains in-frame clones only, with some absent. The sample consists of about 79,000 clones, more than 75% of them appearing once. The specimen was peripheral blood, collected before any cancer treatment. This sequence was found in a woman aged 35 to 69 with stage I squamous cell lung carcinoma. The chain carries TRBV5-1 and TRBJ1-4; TRBD1 aligns across 8 bases. The DNA for the CDR3 is TGCGCCAGCAGCCAGGGGGCGGCTAATGAAAAACTGTTTTTT. Translating gives CASSQGAANEKLFF. The full variable domain, its missing parts supplied by reference TRBV5-1 and TRBJ1-4, is KAGVTQTPRYLIKTRGQQVTLSCSPISGHRSVSWYQQTPGQGLQFLFEYFSETQRNKGNFPGRFSGRQFSNSRSEMNVSTLELGDSALYLCASSQGAANEKLFFGSGTQLSVL.